These 29 T cell receptor beta chains share one sample of origin, sequenced in a study of T cells in Graves' hyperthyroidism and ophthalmopathy. Amplification of TCR beta CDR3 regions was performed using RNA transcripts as template. First-round RT-PCR of the TCR CDR3 relied on the HTBI primer set. TCRdb reprocessed the multiplex PCR reads via MiXCR and lists one record per CDR3 protein. The data contain some 560,000 distinct CDR3 sequences, about a sixth of them singletons. The sequencing sample was made of blood. The source of these receptors is a woman in her 30s with Graves' hyperthyroidism.

This clonotype was counted ten times or more. The chain combines TRBV20-1 with TRBJ2-3; TRBD2 might be the D (6 bases). CDR1 DFQATT and CDR2 SNEGSKA come from the germline V gene (reference sequence). CDR3 length: 14 amino acids. The germline V and J ends were trimmed by 0 bases and 3 bases, with 10 bases remaining between them. DNA for the CDR3: TGCAGTGCTAGAGATGAAGGGAGGACAGATACGCAGTATTTT. Its translation: CSARDEGRTDTQYF.

This clonotype was counted only a few times. Germline is not matched at one junction end, which may reflect a read error. This rearrangement joins TRBV20-1 to TRBJ2-7; no definite D call. Germline CDR1 and CDR2: DFQATT and SNEGSKA (reference sequence). The CDR3 sequence is 15 residues long. CDR3 sequence: CSARPLDGSSYEQYF. The CDR3 bases are TGCAGTGCTAGACCTCTCGACGGAAGCTCCTACGAGCAATACTTC.

This clonotype was seen ten or more times. The chain is built from TRBV24-1 and TRBJ1-2; 11 bases are a match to TRBD1. Germline assignment: CDR1 KGHDR and CDR2 SFDVKD. J lost 10 bases, V lost 4 bases, and 4 bases had no gene match. The CDR3 loop spans 13 amino acids. CDR3 bases: TGTGCCACCAGTGACTCGGACAGGGGGCTCTACACCTTC. It translates to CATSDSDRGLYTF.

In this sample, this clonotype turned up many times. V usage is TRBV2 and J usage is TRBJ2-1; TRBD2 matches at 8 bases. J was trimmed by 5 bases and V by 9 bases; bases with no gene match: 12. The CDR3 spans 15 residues. Germline CDR1 and CDR2: SNHLY and FYNNEI. The CDR3 is CASSRTSILDNEQFF. CDR3 bases: TGTGCCAGTTCGCGGACTAGCATTCTCGACAATGAGCAGTTCTTC.

This chain links TRBV25-1 with TRBJ1-2; 7 bases line up with TRBD1. The CDR3 has 14 amino acids. The V and J ends lost 3 bases and 4 bases, in that order; junction bases with no gene match: 5. Germline assignment: CDR1 MGHDK and CDR2 SYGVNS. CDR3 nucleotide sequence: TGTGCCAGCAGTGATCCTGGGACAGTCTATGGCTACACCTTC. This encodes CASSDPGTVYGYTF.

The chain combines TRBV6-2 or TRBV6-3 with TRBJ2-1, with TRBD2 identical over 9 bases. Germline V lookup: CDR1 MNHEY, CDR2 SVGEGT. The CDR3 covers 19 residues. Unmatched junction bases numbered 28, after V lost 7 bases and J lost 12 bases. The CDR3 here is CASMSVTASGNRKSWVQFF. Here the CDR3 DNA reads TGTGCCAGCATGTCCGTTACGGCTAGCGGGAATCGTAAGTCTTGGGTGCAGTTCTTC.

The V and J genes are TRBV3-1 and TRBJ2-2; 11 nucleotides agree with TRBD2. This CDR3 has 18 amino acids. Germline V gene lookup returns CDR1 LGHDT and CDR2 YNNKEL (reference sequence). V dropped 2 bases and J dropped 1; count of bases not matched to a gene: 6. The CDR3 DNA follows: TGTGCCAGCAGCCAATATAGCGGGAGGGCCGGGAACACCGGGGAGCTGTTTTTT. As protein: CASSQYSGRAGNTGELFF.

This clonotype was counted many times. V usage is TRBV7-9 and J usage is TRBJ1-2, with D perhaps TRBD1 (6 bases). The CDR3 runs to 14 residues. The V gene lost 1 base and the J gene lost 6 bases, with 12 bases spanning the gap. Germline V CDR1 and CDR2: SEHNR, FQNEAQ (reference sequence). The CDR3 protein is CASSLEAQGNGYTF. The CDR3 nucleotides read TGTGCCAGCAGCTTAGAGGCGCAGGGGAATGGCTACACCTTC.

This chain uses TRBV6-5 with TRBJ2-4; perhaps TRBD1 as D (5 bases). Germline V gives CDR1 MNHEY, CDR2 SVGAGI. The CDR3 runs to 13 residues. Trimming removed 2 bases from V and 7 bases from J, with 9 bases in between. DNA for the CDR3: TGTGCCAGCAGTTACGGGGCCCAGAACATTCAGTACTTC. As protein: CASSYGAQNIQYF.

This clonotype was found many times. The gene calls are TRBV3-1 and TRBJ2-3; TRBD2 agrees at 14 bases. Germline V lookup: CDR1 LGHDT, CDR2 YNNKEL (reference sequence). The CDR3 loop spans 15 amino acids. V dropped 4 bases and J dropped 8; count of bases not matched to a gene: 5. CDR3 sequence: CASSPPGLAGVTQYF. The CDR3 DNA is TGTGCCAGCAGCCCTCCGGGACTAGCGGGAGTTACGCAGTATTTT.

A few counts support this clonotype. This CDR3 is CASSDTRQSFRVNTGELFF. In nucleotides, the CDR3 is TGTGCCAGCAGTGACACTCGACAGAGCTTCCGCGTGAACACCGGGGAGCTGTTTTTT. The rearrangement uses TRBV27 and TRBJ2-2; D might be TRBD1 (5 bases). The CDR3 length is 19 residues. Trimming took off 5 bases at V and 1 base at J, with 23 bases between the two ends. Looked up from germline, CDR1 is MNHEY and CDR2 is SMNVEV (reference sequence).

This clonotype has just a few counts. The chain carries TRBV5-1 and TRBJ2-1; TRBD2 matches 13 bases. This CDR3 is 15 amino acids long. Per the germline V gene, CDR1 is SGHRS and CDR2 is YFSETQ. After removal of 7 bases from V and 8 bases from J, the junction contained 9 bases not matched to a gene. The CDR3 DNA follows: TGCGCCAGCGGCTCAGGACTAGCGGGAGCCCATGAGCAGTTCTTC. Its protein product is CASGSGLAGAHEQFF.

This clonotype came up a few times. The chain is built from TRBV14 and TRBJ2-1, with D tentatively TRBD2 (6 bases). The V gene lost 2 bases and the J gene lost 10 bases, with 12 bases spanning the gap. This CDR3 has 13 amino acids. In germline, CDR1 is SGHDN, CDR2 FVKESK. The CDR3: CASSQSLGREQFF. In DNA, the CDR3 is TGTGCCAGCAGCCAATCTTTGGGGAGGGAGCAGTTCTTC.

There are a few counts of this clonotype. CDR3 loop: CAWSAFGAGVIYEQYF. The CDR3 DNA reads as TGTGCCTGGAGCGCCTTTGGGGCGGGGGTAATCTACGAGCAGTACTTC. This chain joins TRBV30 and TRBJ2-7; TRBD2 aligns across 7 bases. Germline-derived CDR1 and CDR2 are GTSNPN and SVGIG (reference sequence). The CDR3 is 16 residues long. The ends lost 3 bases at V and 3 bases at J; junction bases unmatched: 14.

V and J are TRBV28 and TRBJ2-5; D gene ambiguous. The CDR3 loop spans 15 amino acids. Germline CDR1 and CDR2: MDHEN and SYDVKM. V lost 3 bases, J lost 3 bases, and 14 bases lay in between. The CDR3 here is CASSFDSQAEETQYF. As DNA, the CDR3 is TGTGCCAGCAGTTTTGACTCCCAGGCTGAAGAGACCCAGTACTTC.

The table lists this clonotype with a count of one. With a much larger clone just one base away, this may be a read error. The J gene is TRBJ1-3, the V gene TRBV28; no definite D call. In germline, CDR1 is MDHEN, CDR2 SYDVKM. This CDR3 has 19 amino acids. CDR3 region: CASSFPLSSIDSSGDTIYF. The CDR3 nucleotides are TGTGCCAGCAGTTTCCCCCTCTCCTCTATCGATAGCTCTGGAGACACCATATATTTT.

As concerns this clonotype: The junction shows a germline mismatch at one end, possibly a read error. The J gene is TRBJ2-7, the V gene TRBV6-1; 9 bases map to TRBD1. The CDR3 sequence is 15 residues long. Germline CDR1 reads MNHNS; CDR2 reads SASEGT. The chain's CDR3 is CAGRPRTGDPYEQYF. The CDR3 region has the DNA TGTGCCGGCAGACCCCGGACAGGGGACCCCTACGAGCAGTACTTC.

The chain carries TRBV6-2 or TRBV6-3 and TRBJ2-1; TRBD1 agrees at 10 bases. This CDR3 contains 14 residues. J gave up 6 bases and V 8 bases, and 7 bases lay outside the gene matches. Germline CDR1 MNHEY, CDR2 SVGEGT. CDR3 in amino acids: CASADRGLINEQFF. In nucleotides, the CDR3 is TGTGCCAGCGCAGACAGGGGGCTCATCAATGAGCAGTTCTTC.

This clonotype was seen ten or more times. The chain is built from TRBV3-1 and TRBJ1-1; 9 bases are shared with TRBD1. The germline gives CDR1 LGHDT, CDR2 YNNKEL (reference sequence). V dropped 4 bases and J dropped 4; count of bases not matched to a gene: 7. The CDR3 has 15 amino acids. In nucleotides, the CDR3 is TGTGCCAGCAGCCCACAGGGGGCGCGGAGCACTGAAGCTTTCTTT. Translated, it gives CASSPQGARSTEAFF.

This clonotype was picked up many times. The genes are TRBV5-1 and TRBJ1-1; no firm D call. Trimming took 2 bases from V and 4 from J, leaving 18 bases between them. The germline V gene has CDR1 SGHRS and CDR2 YFSETQ. This CDR3 spans 16 amino acids. CDR3 coding DNA: TGCGCCAGCAGCTTTGCCGGAGGGCGCAAAATCACTGAAGCTTTCTTT. It specifies CASSFAGGRKITEAFF.

Many counts were recorded for this clonotype. This chain links TRBV12-3 or TRBV12-4 with TRBJ2-1, with D possibly matching TRBD2 (5 bases). The CDR3 contains 15 residues. Deletions cut 4 bases from V and 0 bases from J, with 10 bases between. The CDR3 loop reads CASSWRMSSYNEQFF. The CDR3 DNA reads as TGTGCCAGCAGTTGGAGGATGAGCTCCTACAATGAGCAGTTCTTC.

This clonotype was detected only a few times. This may be a read error, as it is one base from a much larger clone. This CDR3 fails to terminate in the conserved phenylalanine or tryptophan, so it likely reflects a read error. The genes are TRBV12-3 or TRBV12-4 and TRBJ1-2, with D possibly being TRBD1 (5 bases). Trimming took off 5 bases at V and 2 bases at J, with 9 bases between the two ends. CDR3 size: 13 residues. The CDR3 spells CASSLRDNYGYTL. The CDR3, as DNA: TGTGCCAGCAGTCTCCGGGACAACTATGGCTACACCCTC.

This chain connects TRBV5-1 to TRBJ2-7; 8 bases line up with TRBD1. J was trimmed by 5 bases and V by 0 bases; bases with no gene match: 4. This CDR3 is 14 amino acids long. Germline CDR1 SGHRS, CDR2 YFSETQ. CDR3 residues: CASSLGRGLDEQYF. CDR3 coding DNA: TGCGCCAGCAGCTTGGGCAGGGGGCTGGACGAGCAGTACTTC.

J is TRBJ1-4 and V is TRBV12-3 or TRBV12-4; TRBD1 matches 10 bases. V lost 5 bases and J lost 3; bases outside the gene matches: 3. The CDR3 runs to 15 residues. The CDR3 nucleotides read TGTGCCAGCAGTAGACAGGGGGCTCCTAATGAAAAACTGTTTTTT. This codes for CASSRQGAPNEKLFF.

The rearrangement links TRBV4-1 to TRBJ2-1; D is unclear. V gave up 1 base and J gave up 4 bases, with 11 bases separating them. Germline V gene lookup returns CDR1 MGHRA and CDR2 YSYEKL. This CDR3 is built from 15 residues. This CDR3 is CASSQGPHLYNEQFF. CDR3 sequence (DNA): TGCGCCAGCAGCCAAGGTCCCCACCTTTACAATGAGCAGTTCTTC.

This sequence joins TRBV27 and TRBJ1-2, with a weak D call TRBD1 (6 bases). Germline CDR1 is MNHEY and CDR2 is SMNVEV (reference sequence). The CDR3 runs to 16 residues. V lost 5 bases to trimming and J lost 4 bases, with 20 bases between them. The CDR3 DNA reads TGTGCCAGCAGTCAAGGGGGGGCAGGGGCGATCTATGGCTACACCTTC. As protein: CASSQGGAGAIYGYTF.

This clonotype was found many times. The chain carries TRBV6-1 and TRBJ2-2; TRBD1 matches 8 bases. The junction had 4 bases not matched to a gene; V was cut back by 6 bases and J by 7 bases. The CDR3 contains 13 residues. Germline V gene sequence: CDR1 MNHNS, CDR2 SASEGT. The chain's CDR3 is CASSPTGGGELFF. CDR3 coding DNA: TGTGCCAGCAGCCCCACAGGGGGCGGGGAGCTGTTTTTT.

The rearrangement uses TRBV6-1 and TRBJ2-6; D not certain. The CDR3 spans 15 residues. Germline lookup yields CDR1 MNHNS and CDR2 SASEGT. V lost 6 bases, J lost 0 bases, and 9 bases lay in between. The CDR3 reads CASSKTISGANVLTF. The CDR3 DNA reads TGTGCCAGCAGCAAAACGATCTCTGGGGCCAACGTCCTGACTTTC.

With respect to this clonotype: The junction and the germline gene differ at one end; a read error may be behind it. The J gene is TRBJ2-1, the V gene TRBV24-1; no reliable D call. The CDR3 has 19 residues. Germline loops: CDR1 KGHDR, CDR2 SFDVKD. CDR3 in amino acids: CAASDRIMGRGLGYNEQFF. CDR3 nucleotides: TGTGCCGCCAGTGACCGCATCATGGGTCGAGGATTGGGCTACAATGAGCAGTTCTTC.